This passage covers 16 T cell receptor beta chains from one sample sequenced in a study of T-cell reconstitution after alpha-beta-depleted transplantation in children. Unique molecular identifiers were incorporated during preparation of the TCRbeta library. TCRdb re-called the PCR reads through MiXCR, storing one row per CDR3 protein. The sample shows over 550,000 distinct CDR3 sequences, roughly a tenth of them seen only once. Sequencing was performed on PBMCs from the stem cell graft donor, taken from the stem cell graft. All receptors derive from a human donor who donated a stem cell graft to a child with acute myeloid leukemia.

This clonotype was seen a few times. Here the CDR3 reads CASSLQLLNEKLFF. CDR3 DNA sequence: TGTGCCAGCAGCCTACAGCTATTAAATGAAAAACTGTTTTTT. The chain employs TRBV2 and TRBJ1-4; no reliable D call. Trimming took off 6 bases at V and 5 bases at J, with 13 bases between the two ends. From germline, CDR1 is SNHLY and CDR2 FYNNEI. The length of the CDR3 is 14 residues.

This clonotype was seen a few times. The chain is built from TRBV9 and TRBJ2-6; perhaps TRBD1 as D (6 bases). The CDR3 has 17 amino acids. Looked up from germline, CDR1 is SGDLS and CDR2 is YYNGEE. Trimming shortened V by 0 bases and J by 1 base, and 11 bases separated the two germline ends. CDR3 sequence (DNA): TGTGCCAGCAGCGTAGGCCCCACAGGGTCTGGGGCCAACGTCCTGACTTTC. It codes for CASSVGPTGSGANVLTF.

DNA of the CDR3: TGCAGTGCTAGAGATCCTTTCCGGGACACTAGCTCCTACGAGCAGTACTTC. The encoded protein is CSARDPFRDTSSYEQYF. The chain combines TRBV20-1 with TRBJ2-7, with D perhaps TRBD1 (6 bases). Trimming took 0 bases from V and 0 from J, leaving 18 bases between them. Germline assignment: CDR1 DFQATT and CDR2 SNEGSKA (reference sequence). The CDR3 totals 17 residues.

A few counts support this clonotype. This rearrangement joins TRBV28 to TRBJ2-5; either TRBD1 or TRBD2 may supply D (5 bases each). Germline V lookup: CDR1 MDHEN, CDR2 SYDVKM. There are 14 residues in the CDR3. With 1 base removed from V and 5 bases from J, the gap between germline ends came to 11 bases. CDR3 in amino acids: CASSLSGPTETQYF. For the CDR3, the DNA is TGTGCCAGCAGTTTATCGGGACCCACGGAGACCCAGTACTTC.

This clonotype was counted at least ten times. The chain links TRBV6-5 to TRBJ2-1; 10 positions match TRBD2. The CDR3 has 19 amino acids. V was clipped by 0 bases and J by 9 bases; unmatched bases: 17. The V gene's germline CDR1 is MNHEY and CDR2 SVGAGI. In DNA, the CDR3 is TGTGCCAGCAGTTACTCCTCCCCACTCGTGATAGCGGGAGGCAGTGAGCAGTTCTTC. It encodes CASSYSSPLVIAGGSEQFF.

This clonotype has at least ten counts. V gene TRBV20-1 combines with J gene TRBJ1-5, with TRBD1 identical over 8 bases. J lost 7 bases, V lost 3 bases, and 11 bases had no gene match. The CDR3 has 15 residues. Germline V gives CDR1 DFQATT, CDR2 SNEGSKA (reference sequence). The CDR3 sequence: CSASTLKSGGQPQHF. The CDR3 DNA follows: TGCAGTGCTAGCACTTTGAAGTCAGGGGGCCAGCCCCAGCATTTT.

This sequence joins TRBV9 and TRBJ2-1; tentative D call: TRBD1 (9 bases). The germline V gene encodes CDR1 SGDLS and CDR2 YYNGEE. The CDR3 covers 24 residues. The V end was cut by 3 bases, the J end by 2 bases, with 39 bases between. CDR3 amino acids: CASSAQIRDRVARGREGPYNEQFF. As DNA, the CDR3 is TGTGCCAGCAGCGCCCAAATCCGGGACAGGGTCGCCCGAGGACGGGAGGGCCCCTACAATGAGCAGTTCTTC.

This chain joins TRBV7-6 and TRBJ2-1; tentative D call: TRBD2 (6 bases). CDR1 is SGHVS, CDR2 FNYEAQ, per germline. Trimming cost V 6 bases and J 6 bases, with 15 bases left between them. The CDR3 is 14 amino acids. The CDR3 DNA reads as TGTGCCAGCAGTCGCCTTAGTAGCGGCAATGAGCAGTTCTTC. Amino acids: CASSRLSSGNEQFF.

The chain uses TRBV5-1 and TRBJ2-3, with D possibly matching TRBD1 (5 bases). The CDR3 is made up of 16 amino acids. V was trimmed by 4 bases and J by 1 base, leaving 16 bases between them. Germline-derived CDR1 and CDR2 are SGHRS and YFSETQ. The CDR3 DNA follows: TGCGCCAGCAGCCGACAACAGGCCACAGGCACAGATACGCAGTATTTT. Translation: CASSRQQATGTDTQYF.

V is TRBV5-8 and J is TRBJ1-2; TRBD1 matches 8 bases. CDR1 is SGHTS, CDR2 YDEGEE, per germline. V lost 2 bases, J lost 2 bases, and 2 bases stayed unmatched. CDR3 size: 14 residues. This chain's CDR3 is CASSFGDRNYGYTF. In DNA, the CDR3 is TGTGCCAGCAGCTTTGGGGACAGGAACTATGGCTACACCTTC.

The chain links TRBV7-9 to TRBJ2-2, with 7 bases matching TRBD1. The junction had 7 bases not matched to a gene; V was cut back by 5 bases and J by 1 base. Per the germline V gene, CDR1 is SEHNR and CDR2 is FQNEAQ (reference sequence). The CDR3 runs to 16 residues. The CDR3 DNA sequence: TGTGCCAGCAGCCATTCCGGGACAGAGAACACCGGGGAGCTGTTTTTT. Translating it yields CASSHSGTENTGELFF.

There are many counts of this clonotype. This chain connects TRBV7-9 to TRBJ2-1; TRBD1 agrees at 7 bases. The CDR3 consists of 12 residues. V lost 1 base, J lost 11 bases, and 2 bases stayed unmatched. The V gene's germline CDR1 is SEHNR and CDR2 FQNEAQ (reference sequence). The CDR3 spells CASSLVGQQQFF. Written as DNA, the CDR3 is TGTGCCAGCAGCTTAGTGGGACAGCAGCAGTTCTTC.

This clonotype was recorded at least ten times. The V and J genes are TRBV3-1 and TRBJ2-2; 8 bases line up with TRBD1. V lost 3 bases to trimming and J lost 7 bases; unmatched junction nucleotides: 10. This CDR3 spans 16 amino acids. Looked up from germline, CDR1 is LGHDT and CDR2 is YNNKEL (reference sequence). CDR3 residues: CASSQGRTGMIGELFF. As DNA, the CDR3 is TGTGCCAGCAGCCAGGGTCGGACAGGGATGATCGGGGAGCTGTTTTTT.

Many counts were recorded for this clonotype. The V gene is TRBV20-1, the J gene TRBJ1-4, with D hard to call. The length of the CDR3 is 13 residues. Trimming cost V 6 bases and J 6 bases, with 14 bases left between them. Germline assignment: CDR1 DFQATT and CDR2 SNEGSKA (reference sequence). This chain's CDR3 is CSAVRAGDEKLFF. As DNA, the CDR3 is TGCAGTGCAGTTAGGGCCGGGGATGAAAAACTGTTTTTT.

This clonotype was counted a few times. The CDR3 sequence is CASSLDRGLDQPQHF. The CDR3 DNA reads TGTGCCAGCAGCCTGGACAGGGGGCTGGATCAGCCCCAGCATTTT. The chain combines TRBV7-2 with TRBJ1-5, with TRBD1 matching 11 bases. Germline trimming cut 5 bases from V and 5 bases from J; bases unmatched to any gene: 5. The germline CDR1 and CDR2 sequences are SGHTA and FQGNSA. This CDR3 region has 15 residues.

In its sample, this clonotype was seen a few times. The gene calls are TRBV4-2 and TRBJ2-1, with TRBD2 identical over 7 bases. V shed 0 bases and J 1 base; nucleotides not matched to a gene: 6. CDR1 is LGHNA and CDR2 is YNFKEQ in the germline V gene. This CDR3 spans 17 amino acids. The CDR3 DNA follows: TGTGCCAGCAGCCAAGAACAGCGGGACCTATCCTACAATGAGCAGTTCTTC. This gives the protein CASSQEQRDLSYNEQFF.